The 23 T cell receptor beta chains listed next were all sequenced from one sample in a study of blood T cell repertoires in COVID-19 (dated by TCRdb to the early 2020s). Libraries were built with the immunoSEQ multiplex PCR assay. TCRdb retrieved this table from immuneACCESS and kept in-frame rearrangements only. Not all clones are present; in checked studies, unresolved V genes account for under half, and no reason is known for the remainder. For this sample the table gives some 700,000 clones, of which over 80% were detected only once. Together, the top ten hold approximately 0.25% of the sample. The material sequenced was peripheral blood. The receptors were gathered from a woman between 18 and 30 years old with acute or convalescent COVID-19.

The J gene is TRBJ1-1, the V gene TRBV5-4, with a tentative D call TRBD1 (6 bases). The V end was cut by 4 bases, the J end by 8 bases, with 12 bases between. From germline, CDR1 is SGHNT and CDR2 YYREEE (reference sequence). This CDR3 is 12 amino acids long. CDR3 protein: CASSRGASEAFF. In DNA, the CDR3 is TGTGCCAGCAGCCGGGGGGCTTCCGAAGCTTTCTTT. The full variable domain, completed using reference TRBV5-4 and TRBJ1-1, is ETGVTQSPTHLIKTRGQQVTLRCSSQSGHNTVSWYQQALGQGPQFIFQYYREEENGRGNFPPRFSGLQFPNYSSELNVNALELDDSALYLCASSRGASEAFFGQGTRLTVV.

The chain couples TRBV7-3 to TRBJ1-3; 9 nucleotides match TRBD1. V was pared by 5 bases and J by 0 bases, with 2 bases of the junction left unmatched. Germline CDR1 reads SGHTA; CDR2 reads FQGTGA. This CDR3 is built from 15 residues. In DNA, the CDR3 is TGTGCCAGCAGCCCGACAGGGGGCTCTGGAAACACCATATATTTT. It specifies CASSPTGGSGNTIYF.

The J gene is TRBJ2-3, the V gene TRBV27; TRBD1 might be the D (5 bases). Looked up from germline, CDR1 is MNHEY and CDR2 is SMNVEV (reference sequence). The CDR3 consists of 16 residues. The ends were cut back, 8 bases at V and 4 bases at J, with 22 bases in the middle. CDR3: CASRAPGPNRADTQYF. CDR3 DNA: TGTGCCAGCCGGGCCCCAGGGCCCAACCGCGCAGATACGCAGTATTTT.

This chain joins TRBV10-3 and TRBJ1-2; 7 nucleotides agree with TRBD1. This CDR3 region has 15 residues. Per the germline V gene, CDR1 is ENHRY and CDR2 is SYGVKD. Unmatched junction bases numbered 11, after V lost 4 bases and J lost 6 bases. CDR3 loop: CAISVWDSFLDGYTF. CDR3 bases: TGTGCCATCAGTGTATGGGACAGCTTTTTGGATGGCTACACCTTC.

The J gene is TRBJ2-5, the V gene TRBV6-4; D is uncertain. V gave up 7 bases and J gave up 5 bases, with 8 bases separating them. The germline gives CDR1 MRHNA, CDR2 SNTAGT. The CDR3 runs to 11 residues. As DNA, the CDR3 is TGTGCCAGCACCCTGAGGGAGACCCAGTACTTC. It encodes CASTLRETQYF.

The chain has TRBV19 and TRBJ1-2; 7 bases fit TRBD1. The CDR3 length is 13 residues. After removal of 6 bases from V and 8 bases from J, the junction contained 9 bases not matched to a gene. In germline, CDR1 is LNHDA, CDR2 SQIVND (reference sequence). The CDR3: CASSLDRVGGYTF. The CDR3 nucleotides are TGTGCCAGTAGCCTAGACAGGGTGGGCGGCTACACCTTC.

This clone has only one observation. This sequence joins TRBV21-1 and TRBJ1-6. TRBV21-1 is deemed a pseudogene. This CDR3 has 13 amino acids. CDR3 sequence: CASSKCVNSPLHF. The CDR3 DNA sequence: TGTGCCAGCAGCAAATGCGTTAATTCACCCCTCCACTTT.

The chain joins TRBV19 to TRBJ1-6; 7 nucleotides match TRBD1. The germline V gene has CDR1 LNHDA and CDR2 SQIVND (reference sequence). The CDR3 spans 15 residues. Unmatched junction bases numbered 10, after V lost 6 bases and J lost 8 bases. The CDR3 DNA reads as TGTGCCAGTAGCCCCCCCACAGGGGTAGATTCACCCCTCCACTTT. Amino acids: CASSPPTGVDSPLHF.

This chain uses TRBV5-1 with TRBJ2-3; 7 bases are a match to TRBD2. The CDR3 contains 14 residues. The V and J ends lost 5 bases and 2 bases, in that order; junction bases with no gene match: 5. Germline values: CDR1 SGHRS, CDR2 YFSETQ. The CDR3 sequence is CASRAGEITDTQYF. Written as DNA, the CDR3 is TGCGCCAGCAGGGCGGGGGAAATCACAGATACGCAGTATTTT.

This clone has only one observation. The sample has other DNA sequences that encode this CDR3 too. The rearrangement joins TRBV28 to TRBJ2-7; tentatively, D is TRBD2 (6 bases). V was pared by 2 bases and J by 1 base, with 6 bases between. The CDR3 length is 13 residues. Germline CDR1 is MDHEN and CDR2 is SYDVKM. The CDR3, as DNA: TGTGCCAGCAGTTTACGGGGGTCCTACGAGCAGTACTTC. This encodes CASSLRGSYEQYF.

This clone has a single count. The chain joins TRBV5-6 to TRBJ1-6, with 8 bases matching TRBD1. Germline CDR1 reads SGHDT; CDR2 reads YYEEEE. V trimming: 3 bases; J trimming: 7 bases; junction bases outside the gene matches: 6. The CDR3 consists of 15 residues. CDR3 amino acids: CASSSTDRVNSPLHF. The DNA for the CDR3 is TGTGCCAGCAGCTCAACGGACAGGGTCAATTCACCCCTCCACTTT.

This clone has just one count. The rearrangement uses TRBV30 and TRBJ1-2; the D gene is possibly TRBD1 (5 bases). The V and J ends lost 7 bases and 0 bases respectively, with 24 bases between them. Per germline, CDR1 GTSNPN and CDR2 SVGIG (reference sequence). CDR3 size: 17 residues. In DNA form, the CDR3 reads TGTGCCTTGGGGGGACCCTCGGGACGGATAGCTAACTATGGCTACACCTTC. This encodes CALGGPSGRIANYGYTF. The whole variable domain, filled in from reference TRBV30 and TRBJ1-2, reads SQTIHQWPATLVQPVGSPLSLECTVEGTSNPNLYWYRQAAGRGLQLLFYSVGIGQISSEVPQNLSASRPQDRQFILSSKKLLLSDSGFYLCALGGPSGRIANYGYTFGSGTRLTVV.

The chain employs TRBV6-5 and TRBJ2-7; 7 bases line up with TRBD1. Germline CDR1 reads MNHEY; CDR2 reads SVGAGI. This CDR3 comprises 15 residues. V was clipped by 0 bases and J by 2 bases; unmatched bases: 4. As DNA, the CDR3 is TGTGCCAGCAGTTACTCGATGACAGGGACCTACGAGCAGTACTTC. Translated: CASSYSMTGTYEQYF.

Only a few counts were recorded for this clone. This chain uses TRBV10-3 with TRBJ1-2; 7 bases align to TRBD1. Trimming cost V 11 bases and J 4 bases; bases outside gene matches: 10. Germline CDR1 and CDR2: ENHRY and SYGVKD. The CDR3 spans 13 residues. Here the CDR3 DNA reads TGTGCCTACCGGGACAGAAACCTCTATGGCTACACCTTC. It yields the protein CAYRDRNLYGYTF.

The chain's CDR3 is CATRQTGLNTEAFF. As DNA, the CDR3 is TGTGCCACCAGACAGACAGGGTTGAACACTGAAGCTTTCTTT. The chain combines TRBV24-1 with TRBJ1-1; 7 bases line up with TRBD1. CDR3 size: 14 residues. Germline V gene lookup returns CDR1 KGHDR and CDR2 SFDVKD. J was trimmed by 0 bases and V by 7 bases; bases with no gene match: 4.

J is TRBJ2-7 and V is TRBV3-1 (or the pseudogene TRBV3-2); D possibly corresponds to TRBD2 (5 bases). V was shortened by 0 bases and J by 3 bases, with 9 bases between the two germline ends. Germline V CDR1 and CDR2: LGHDT, YNNKEL (reference sequence). The CDR3 totals 14 residues. The CDR3 coding sequence is TGTGCCAGCAGCCAAGATCCAGGAGGCTACGAGCAGTACTTC. Amino acids: CASSQDPGGYEQYF.

The chain links TRBV7-6 to TRBJ1-4; weak D call: TRBD1 (5 bases). The CDR3 has 16 amino acids. Germline lookup yields CDR1 SGHVS and CDR2 FNYEAQ. V was shortened by 1 base and J by 4 bases, with 13 bases between the two germline ends. CDR3 region: CASSLGGGRLNEKLFF. For the CDR3, the DNA is TGTGCCAGCAGCTTAGGGGGGGGACGGCTTAATGAAAAACTGTTTTTT.

This clone occurred once. This sequence joins TRBV11-2 and TRBJ2-7; TRBD2 agrees at 11 bases. V gave up 1 base and J gave up 2 bases; unmatched junction bases: 7. This CDR3 is 17 amino acids long. Germline assignment: CDR1 SGHAT and CDR2 FQNNGV. The CDR3: CASSLGRGLADTYEQYF. The CDR3 DNA sequence: TGTGCCAGCAGCTTAGGGAGGGGACTAGCGGATACCTACGAGCAGTACTTC.

This chain connects TRBV7-9 to TRBJ1-2, with D uncertain. CDR3 length: 12 residues. Trimming left V 1 base short and J 8 bases short, with 8 bases between. CDR1 and CDR2 from the germline V gene are SEHNR and FQNEAQ (reference sequence). The CDR3 protein is CASSLDFYGYTF. Here the CDR3 DNA reads TGTGCCAGCAGCTTAGATTTCTACGGCTACACCTTC.

With regard to this clone: Other nucleotide sequences from this sample produce the same CDR3. The chain has TRBV18 and TRBJ2-1; 8 bases fit TRBD1. Germline trimming cut 6 bases from V and 2 bases from J; bases unmatched to any gene: 6. Germline V gene sequence: CDR1 KGHSH, CDR2 LQKENI. The CDR3 runs to 15 residues. This CDR3 reads CASSPGQGTYNEQFF. As DNA, the CDR3 is TGTGCCAGCTCCCCCGGACAGGGTACCTACAATGAGCAGTTCTTC.

The chain recombines TRBV19 with TRBJ2-1; 8 bases fit TRBD1. CDR1 LNHDA and CDR2 SQIVND come from the germline V gene (reference sequence). Trimming cost V 6 bases and J 1 base; bases outside gene matches: 5. The CDR3 runs 15 residues. CDR3 DNA sequence: TGTGCCAGTAGGATCGACAGGGGTTCCTACAATGAGCAGTTCTTC. Translation: CASRIDRGSYNEQFF.

The chain couples TRBV29-1 to TRBJ1-3; perhaps TRBD1 as D (5 bases). This CDR3 contains 14 residues. Trimming stripped 3 bases from V and 0 bases from J, with 9 bases between. Looked up from germline, CDR1 is SQVTM and CDR2 is ANQGSEA. The CDR3 loop is CSVDGGLSGNTIYF. DNA of the CDR3: TGCAGCGTTGACGGGGGTCTCTCTGGAAACACCATATATTTT.

The rearrangement uses TRBV6-5 and TRBJ2-7, with 9 nucleotides matching TRBD1. Per germline, CDR1 MNHEY and CDR2 SVGAGI. This CDR3 spans 15 amino acids. V was clipped by 6 bases and J by 0 bases; unmatched bases: 6. In DNA, the CDR3 is TGTGCCAGCAGCCCCGGACAGGGGTTCTCCTACGAGCAGTACTTC. Encoded protein: CASSPGQGFSYEQYF.